This TCR beta chain was recovered during a study of cytomegalovirus exposure and HLA in healthy donors. Study results and limitations: According to a later analysis, most TCR beta chains associated with CMV appeared HLA-restricted.

Researchers ran the PCR with 60 Vbeta and 13 Jbeta primers. Libraries were prepared by immunoSEQ multiplex PCR; TCRdb keeps only in-frame clonotypes and omits some of them. The table includes about 140,000 clones, around 77% detected once. Concerning this clone: No antigen is known for it.

The sample comprised PBMCs. The sequence was collected from a man younger than 30 in good health and CMV-seronegative.

The CDR3 coding sequence is TGTGCCAGCAGTGAAAAGGGAGGATACTCCTACAATGAGCAGTTCTTC. Encoded protein: CASSEKGGYSYNEQFF. This chain uses TRBV6-4 with TRBJ2-1, with D perhaps matching TRBD2 (6 bases). This CDR3 contains 16 residues. V shed 3 bases and J shed 0 bases, with 12 bases lying between them. Per germline, CDR1 MRHNA and CDR2 SNTAGT.